This is a list of T cell receptor beta chains from one sample in a study of early T cells in non-severe SARS-CoV-2 infection. Via MiXCR, TCRdb re-called the 5' RACE reads, giving one row per CDR3 protein. The sample records 55,000 to 70,000 distinct CDR3 sequences, roughly a tenth being singletons. The sequenced material came from whole blood. Every receptor here comes from an adult who was a healthcare worker with PCR-confirmed SARS-CoV-2 infection or an uninfected control (not recorded which). Each CDR3 is given with its conserved first and last residue. The order of the fields is J gene, V gene, D gene, clone size, CDR3 DNA, CDR3 protein. A D gene is named only where the DNA matches it firmly. Clone size appears in some rows only: once, few, many, or a class for an expanded clone.

j_call: TRBJ2-5
v_call: TRBV7-2
d_call: TRBD2
clone_size: many
cdr3_nt: TGTGCCAGCAGCTCTACGGCGGGAGCATTTGAGACCCAGTACTTC
cdr3_aa: CASSSTAGAFETQYF

j_call: TRBJ2-1
v_call: TRBV29-1
d_call: TRBD2
clone_size: NA
cdr3_nt: TGCAGCGTTGAAAGGACTAGCGGAGAGCAGTTCTTC
cdr3_aa: CSVERTSGEQFF

j_call: TRBJ1-2
v_call: TRBV18
d_call: TRBD1
clone_size: many
cdr3_nt: TGTGCCAGCTCACCTAATCCAGGGGGCAACTATGGCTACACCTTC
cdr3_aa: CASSPNPGGNYGYTF

j_call: TRBJ2-7
v_call: TRBV6-1
d_call: TRBD2
clone_size: many
cdr3_nt: TGTGCCAGCAGTTCAAGCGGGAGGGCCCACGAGCAGTACTTC
cdr3_aa: CASSSSGRAHEQYF

j_call: TRBJ2-3
v_call: TRBV7-9
d_call: NA
clone_size: many
cdr3_nt: TGTGCCAGCAGCTTTAAGGGAGGAGGTACAGATACGCAGTATTTT
cdr3_aa: CASSFKGGGTDTQYF

j_call: TRBJ1-2
v_call: TRBV6-5
d_call: TRBD1
clone_size: many
cdr3_nt: TGTGCCAGCAGTTCCACAGGGGTTAACTATGGCTACACCTTC
cdr3_aa: CASSSTGVNYGYTF

j_call: TRBJ1-2
v_call: TRBV6-5
d_call: NA
clone_size: few
cdr3_nt: TGTGCCAGCAGTACCGGACAGTCTTATGGCTACACCTTC
cdr3_aa: CASSTGQSYGYTF

j_call: TRBJ2-3
v_call: TRBV30
d_call: NA
clone_size: NA
cdr3_nt: TGTGCCTGGAGTGCCTCCCGGGCGAATACGCAGTATTTT
cdr3_aa: CAWSASRANTQYF

j_call: TRBJ2-3
v_call: TRBV6-1
d_call: NA
clone_size: NA
cdr3_nt: TGTGCCAGCAGAAAAGCGACGACCCACCCAGCAGATACGCAGTATTTT
cdr3_aa: CASRKATTHPADTQYF

j_call: TRBJ2-3
v_call: TRBV20-1
d_call: TRBD2
clone_size: many
cdr3_nt: TGCAGTGCTAGCCAGCGGGAGGGCCCAGGAGATACGCAGTATTTT
cdr3_aa: CSASQREGPGDTQYF

j_call: TRBJ1-5
v_call: TRBV12-3/TRBV12-4
d_call: NA
clone_size: many
cdr3_nt: TGTGCCAGCAGTTCGTTCCAGGGGACTGGGATCAATCAGCCCCAGCATTTT
cdr3_aa: CASSSFQGTGINQPQHF

j_call: TRBJ2-7
v_call: TRBV27
d_call: NA
clone_size: many
cdr3_nt: TGTGCCAGCAGCCCGCGGGGTCCCCAAGACTCCGAGCAGTACTTC
cdr3_aa: CASSPRGPQDSEQYF

j_call: TRBJ1-4
v_call: TRBV12-3/TRBV12-4
d_call: NA
clone_size: many
cdr3_nt: TGTGCCAGCAGCTCGTCGGGGCTTCTCGAAAAACTGTTTTTT
cdr3_aa: CASSSSGLLEKLFF

j_call: TRBJ2-5
v_call: TRBV20-1
d_call: NA
clone_size: few
cdr3_nt: TGCAGTGCCTACGCGGAATCAGAGACCCAGTACTTC
cdr3_aa: CSAYAESETQYF

j_call: TRBJ2-5
v_call: TRBV5-4
d_call: TRBD1
clone_size: many
cdr3_nt: TGTGCCAGCAGCTTGGCTGGACAGGGGAGAGCGTACTTC
cdr3_aa: CASSLAGQGRAYF

j_call: TRBJ2-7
v_call: TRBV20-1
d_call: NA
clone_size: many
cdr3_nt: TGCAGTGCTACCGACTGGAGCTCCTACGAGCAGTACTTC
cdr3_aa: CSATDWSSYEQYF

j_call: TRBJ2-5
v_call: TRBV20-1
d_call: TRBD2
clone_size: few
cdr3_nt: TGCAGTGCTAGAGATCGGCTAGCGGGCCGCCAGGAGACCCAGTACTTC
cdr3_aa: CSARDRLAGRQETQYF

j_call: TRBJ2-6
v_call: TRBV11-1
d_call: NA
clone_size: many
cdr3_nt: TGTGCCAGCAGCGCTACCTTCCAGGGGATAAGATCTGGGGCCAACGTCCTGACTTTC
cdr3_aa: CASSATFQGIRSGANVLTF

j_call: TRBJ2-1
v_call: TRBV19
d_call: NA
clone_size: many
cdr3_nt: TGTGCCAGTAGTATAGGAGAGGGGAATGAGCAGTTCTTC
cdr3_aa: CASSIGEGNEQFF

j_call: TRBJ2-1
v_call: TRBV28
d_call: NA
clone_size: few
cdr3_nt: TGTGCCAGCAGTTTAACAGGCCCATACAATGAGCAGTTCTTC
cdr3_aa: CASSLTGPYNEQFF

j_call: TRBJ1-1
v_call: TRBV27
d_call: TRBD1
clone_size: many
cdr3_nt: TGTGCCAGCAGTTCTCGGACAGGGACCATGAACACTGAAGCTTTCTTT
cdr3_aa: CASSSRTGTMNTEAFF

j_call: TRBJ2-5
v_call: TRBV27
d_call: NA
clone_size: many
cdr3_nt: TGTGCCAGCAGTTCCCACCGACAGGGACTAATTCAAGAGACCCAGTACTTC
cdr3_aa: CASSSHRQGLIQETQYF

j_call: TRBJ2-1
v_call: TRBV25-1
d_call: TRBD1
clone_size: NA
cdr3_nt: TGTGCCAGAAAGGGACAGGCGTTCTACAATGAGCAGTTCTTC
cdr3_aa: CARKGQAFYNEQFF

j_call: TRBJ2-5
v_call: TRBV5-1
d_call: TRBD2
clone_size: many
cdr3_nt: TGCGCCAGCAGCTTTCAGGGCGGGAGCGAAGAGACCCAGTACTTC
cdr3_aa: CASSFQGGSEETQYF

j_call: TRBJ1-5
v_call: TRBV19
d_call: TRBD1
clone_size: many
cdr3_nt: TGTGCCAGTAGCCCTAGAGACAGGGGAAATCAGCCCCAGCATTTT
cdr3_aa: CASSPRDRGNQPQHF

j_call: TRBJ2-1
v_call: TRBV5-4
d_call: TRBD2
clone_size: many
cdr3_nt: TGTGCCAGCAGCTTGGAGGGACTACCCTACAATGAGCAGTTCTTC
cdr3_aa: CASSLEGLPYNEQFF

j_call: TRBJ1-3
v_call: TRBV7-2
d_call: TRBD1
clone_size: few
cdr3_nt: TGTGCCAGCAGTTTGCACCTGGGACAGGGAGGGAGCACCATATATTTT
cdr3_aa: CASSLHLGQGGSTIYF

j_call: TRBJ2-1
v_call: TRBV7-2
d_call: NA
clone_size: few
cdr3_nt: TGTGCCAGCAGCTTAGCGAAGACTCTCTCCTACAATGAGCAGTTCTTC
cdr3_aa: CASSLAKTLSYNEQFF

j_call: TRBJ1-2
v_call: TRBV6-2/TRBV6-3
d_call: TRBD1
clone_size: NA
cdr3_nt: TGTGCCAGCACCTTACCGACCGGGACAGCTAACTATGGCTACACCTTC
cdr3_aa: CASTLPTGTANYGYTF

j_call: TRBJ2-7
v_call: TRBV11-1
d_call: TRBD1
clone_size: many
cdr3_nt: TGTGCCAGCGCAACAGGGGGCCCCTACGAGCAGTACTTC
cdr3_aa: CASATGGPYEQYF

j_call: TRBJ2-7
v_call: TRBV29-1
d_call: TRBD2
clone_size: NA
cdr3_nt: TGCAGCGTTGAGGCAGAAGGACTAGCGGGTTACGAGCAGTACTTC
cdr3_aa: CSVEAEGLAGYEQYF

j_call: TRBJ2-1
v_call: TRBV7-2
d_call: NA
clone_size: NA
cdr3_nt: TGTGCCAGCAGCTTAAGGGCTGAGCAGTTCTTC
cdr3_aa: CASSLRAEQFF

j_call: TRBJ1-5
v_call: TRBV2
d_call: NA
clone_size: many
cdr3_nt: TGTGCCAGCAGTGAGCGGGAGGATCAGCCCCAGCATTTT
cdr3_aa: CASSEREDQPQHF

j_call: TRBJ1-5
v_call: TRBV29-1
d_call: NA
clone_size: many
cdr3_nt: TGCAGCGTGATGACAGGAGCGAATCAGCCCCAGCATTTT
cdr3_aa: CSVMTGANQPQHF

j_call: TRBJ2-1
v_call: TRBV29-1
d_call: TRBD2
clone_size: many
cdr3_nt: TGCAGCGTTAAACTAGCGGATGAGCAGTTCTTC
cdr3_aa: CSVKLADEQFF

j_call: TRBJ2-1
v_call: TRBV29-1
d_call: NA
clone_size: NA
cdr3_nt: TGCAGCGTGGAAGACCTTAGGGGCCGGTTCTTC
cdr3_aa: CSVEDLRGRFF

j_call: TRBJ1-3
v_call: TRBV3-1
d_call: NA
clone_size: many
cdr3_nt: TGTGCCAGCAGCCATTCAGGGCCTGGAAACACCATATATTTT
cdr3_aa: CASSHSGPGNTIYF

j_call: TRBJ2-6
v_call: TRBV6-1
d_call: TRBD1
clone_size: many
cdr3_nt: TGTGCCAGCAGGCAAACAGGGGGGTCTACTGGGGCCAACGTCCTGACTTTC
cdr3_aa: CASRQTGGSTGANVLTF

j_call: TRBJ2-1
v_call: TRBV20-1
d_call: TRBD2
clone_size: few
cdr3_nt: TGCAGTGCCAAGGGTCTAGCGGGGGTCGATGAGCAGTTCTTC
cdr3_aa: CSAKGLAGVDEQFF

j_call: TRBJ1-1
v_call: TRBV7-3
d_call: NA
clone_size: many
cdr3_nt: TGTGCCAGCAGCCGTTCAGGGGAGACTGAAGCTTTCTTT
cdr3_aa: CASSRSGETEAFF

j_call: TRBJ1-3
v_call: TRBV20-1
d_call: NA
clone_size: NA
cdr3_nt: TGCAGTGCCTTCTCTGGAAACACCATATATTTT
cdr3_aa: CSAFSGNTIYF

j_call: TRBJ2-3
v_call: TRBV20-1
d_call: TRBD1
clone_size: NA
cdr3_nt: TGCAGTGCTGACGTGGGACAGGGAAGAGATACGCAGTATTTT
cdr3_aa: CSADVGQGRDTQYF